This TCR beta chain was captured by sequencing in a study of shared clonotypes between healthy human individuals. Background on the study: Each donor's CD8 memory used one plate, CD8 naive two, each CD4 subset three.

This clone was seen only a few times. Deep-level settings were used for running the assay. The sorted-subset replicate PCRs were given roughly 190 ng DNA, which is approximately 30,000 T cell genomes. Some clones are missing from TCRdb's copy, which holds only in-frame ones; the method was immunoSEQ multiplex PCR. The sample holds over a million clones, roughly 80% seen once. CD45RA-negative memory and CD45RA+ naive subsets were split from the CD4+ cells. This CDR3 is built from 13 residues. In germline, CDR1 is MNHEY, CDR2 SMNVEV (reference sequence). With 9 bases removed from V and 7 bases from J, the gap between germline ends came to 16 bases.

The V gene is TRBV27, the J gene TRBJ2-1; D ambiguous. The sample taken for sequencing was memory CD4+ T cells sorted from blood. As to subset: CD45RA-negative fraction. This sequence originates from a young man in good health. This CDR3 reads CASCTWNNNEQFF. The DNA for the CDR3 is TGTGCCAGTTGCACATGGAATAATAATGAGCAGTTCTTC.